This T cell receptor beta chain was found in a study of T-cell reconstitution after alpha-beta-depleted transplantation in children. The authors prepared the TCRbeta library with unique molecular identifiers. TCRdb reprocessed the PCR reads via MiXCR and lists one record per CDR3 protein. The sample carries about 610,000 distinct CDR3 sequences, roughly a tenth recorded once. V lost 4 bases, J lost 6 bases, and 7 bases stayed unmatched. The CDR3 has 14 amino acids. The germline CDR1 and CDR2 sequences are SGHAT and FQNNGV. The starting material was PBMCs from the stem cell graft donor, obtained from the stem cell graft. J is TRBJ2-7 and V is TRBV11-2; TRBD2 aligns across 9 bases. The clonotype comes from a human donor who donated a stem cell graft to a child with acute myeloid leukemia. The CDR3 protein is CASSYSGRSGEQYF. CDR3 coding DNA: TGTGCCAGCAGCTATAGCGGGAGAAGCGGCGAGCAGTACTTC.